This paragraph reports one T cell receptor beta chain. The CDR3 covers 15 residues. Germline trimming cut 4 bases from V and 2 bases from J; bases unmatched to any gene: 4. From germline, CDR1 is SGDLS and CDR2 YYNGEE. Source study methods: Estimated nucleated cell counts came from reference gene primer amplification. Sequenced by immunoSEQ multiplex PCR; TCRdb stores in-frame clones only, minus some. V, J and clone size are taken as reported in that table, and D and trimming were inferred from the DNA itself. The table includes hundreds of thousands of clones, roughly 91% detected once. These data originate in a study of blood T cell repertoires in COVID-19. Study context: COVID-19 samples collected from the United States, Italy and Spain covered acute and convalescent phases.

This clonotype was obtained from a woman younger than 45 with COVID-19, enrolled during active disease. The material sequenced was peripheral blood. V usage is TRBV9 and J usage is TRBJ2-5, with TRBD2 identical over 11 bases. Here the CDR3 DNA reads TGTGCCAGCAGCCCCAGACTAGCGGGGCAAGAGACCCAGTACTTC. Its translation is CASSPRLAGQETQYF.